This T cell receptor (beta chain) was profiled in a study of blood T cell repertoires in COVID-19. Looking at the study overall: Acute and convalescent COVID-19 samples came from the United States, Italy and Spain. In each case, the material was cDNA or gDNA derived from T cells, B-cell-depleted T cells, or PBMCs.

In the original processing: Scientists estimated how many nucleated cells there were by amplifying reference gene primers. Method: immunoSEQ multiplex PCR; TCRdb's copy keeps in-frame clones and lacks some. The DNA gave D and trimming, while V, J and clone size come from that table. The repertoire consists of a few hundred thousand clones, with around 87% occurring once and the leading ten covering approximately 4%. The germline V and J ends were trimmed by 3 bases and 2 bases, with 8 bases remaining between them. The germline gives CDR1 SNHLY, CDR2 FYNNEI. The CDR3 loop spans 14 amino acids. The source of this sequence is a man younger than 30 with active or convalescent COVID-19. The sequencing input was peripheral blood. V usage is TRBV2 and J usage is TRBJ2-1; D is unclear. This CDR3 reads CASSDGRTYNEQFF. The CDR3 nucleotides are TGTGCCAGCAGTGATGGCCGAACCTACAATGAGCAGTTCTTC. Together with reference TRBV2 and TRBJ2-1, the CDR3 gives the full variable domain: EPEVTQTPSHQVTQMGQEVILRCVPISNHLYFYWYRQILGQKVEFLVSFYNNEISEKSEIFDDQFSVERPDGSNFTLKIRSTKLEDSAMYFCASSDGRTYNEQFFGPGTRLTVL.